Described below is a single T cell receptor (beta chain) sequence and its context. Its antigen is unidentified. This entry is derived from a study of shared clonotypes between healthy human individuals. Whole-study findings and limits: A small donor pool kept down the genetic and exposure-history diversity that was represented. The authors expected sequencing depth to affect clonotype sharing among donors. Only blood samples were collected, and tissue repertoires likely differ.

The data were produced by immunoSEQ multiplex PCR, yet TCRdb's version contains in-frame clones alone and is incomplete. The table has under 2.5 million clones, 92% seen once. A CD45RA+ naive subset and a CD45RA-negative memory subset were split from CD4+ cells. After removal of 6 bases from V and 4 bases from J, the junction contained 5 bases not matched to a gene. The CDR3 has 13 amino acids. Germline V CDR1 and CDR2: ENHRY, SYGVKD. The sequenced material came from naive CD4+ T cells from PBMCs. Subset given: CD45RA+ positively selected. This chain links TRBV10-3 with TRBJ1-1; TRBD1 matches at 7 bases. This TCR came from a man aged 18 to 35 in good health. Some clones in this sample may be carry-over from other donors' samples. CDR3 nucleotides: TGTGCCATCAGGCAACAGGGGCCCACTGAAGCTTTCTTT. Translating it yields CAIRQQGPTEAFF.